Following are 4 T cell receptor beta chains from one sample sequenced in a study of blood T cell repertoires in COVID-19. Produced via immunoSEQ multiplex PCR; TCRdb's table is partial and in-frame only. This table has roughly 170,000 clones, more than 70% appearing once. Sequenced sample: PBMCs or T cells enriched from blood (not recorded which). These receptors all come from a man aged 55 to 70 who had recovered from COVID-19.

V is TRBV30 and J is TRBJ2-7; D unclear. CDR3 size: 11 residues. With 4 bases removed from V and 1 base from J, the gap between germline ends came to 5 bases. Germline assignment: CDR1 GTSNPN and CDR2 SVGIG (reference sequence). CDR3 nucleotides: TGTGCCTGGACGAGGTCCTACGAGCAGTACTTC. Translation: CAWTRSYEQYF.

This clone was seen a few times. The chain combines TRBV15 with TRBJ1-4; 8 nucleotides agree with TRBD1. With V trimmed by 0 bases and J by 3 bases, 3 bases remained unmatched. The CDR3 runs to 16 residues. Germline-derived CDR1 and CDR2 are LNHNV and YYDKDF (reference sequence). Written as DNA, the CDR3 is TGTGCCACCAGCAGAGAAACAGGGGGTGCTAATGAAAAACTGTTTTTT. It specifies CATSRETGGANEKLFF. The complete variable domain, with remaining parts taken from reference TRBV15 and TRBJ1-4, reads DAMVIQNPRYQVTQFGKPVTLSCSQTLNHNVMYWYQQKSSQAPKLLFHYYDKDFNNEADTPDNFQSRRPNTSFCFLDIRSPGLGDTAMYLCATSRETGGANEKLFFGSGTQLSVL.

In this sample, this clone turned up once. The chain uses TRBV28 and TRBJ1-4; 7 positions match TRBD1. Germline V gene sequence: CDR1 MDHEN, CDR2 SYDVKM. The junction had 11 bases not matched to a gene; V was cut back by 5 bases and J by 5 bases. The CDR3 is made up of 16 amino acids. The CDR3 nucleotides are TGTGCCAGCAGTAACCTCGTCCAGGGACAGAATGAAAAACTGTTTTTT. Protein: CASSNLVQGQNEKLFF.

V and J are TRBV3-1 (or the pseudogene TRBV3-2) and TRBJ2-7; TRBD2 matches at 10 bases. CDR1 and CDR2 (germline): LGHDT, YNNKEL (reference sequence). V lost 4 bases and J lost 3; bases outside the gene matches: 6. This CDR3 contains 15 residues. CDR3 in amino acids: CASSPQRTSGYEQYF. In DNA, the CDR3 is TGTGCCAGCAGCCCCCAGAGGACTAGCGGCTACGAGCAGTACTTC.